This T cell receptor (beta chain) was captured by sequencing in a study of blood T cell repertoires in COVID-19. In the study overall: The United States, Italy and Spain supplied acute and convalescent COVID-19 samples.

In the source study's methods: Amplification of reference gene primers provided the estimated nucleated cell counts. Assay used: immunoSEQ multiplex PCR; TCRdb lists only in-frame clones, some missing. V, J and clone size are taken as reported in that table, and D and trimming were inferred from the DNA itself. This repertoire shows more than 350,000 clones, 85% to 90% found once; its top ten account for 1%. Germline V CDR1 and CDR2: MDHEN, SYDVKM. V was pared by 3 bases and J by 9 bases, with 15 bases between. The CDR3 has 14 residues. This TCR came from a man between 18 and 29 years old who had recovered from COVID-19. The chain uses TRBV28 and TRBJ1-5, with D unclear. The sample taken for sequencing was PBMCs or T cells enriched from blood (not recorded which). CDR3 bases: TGTGCCAGCAGTTTGGGCAGATCAATCATGCCCCAGCATTTT. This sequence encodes CASSLGRSIMPQHF.